What follows are 22 T cell receptor beta chains derived from one specimen sequenced in a study of cytomegalovirus exposure and HLA in healthy donors. Primers for the PCR totalled 60 Vbeta and 13 Jbeta. Sequencing used immunoSEQ multiplex PCR; TCRdb keeps in-frame clones, though not all of them. Here the sample spans tens of thousands of clones, about three quarters being singletons. Specimen: PBMCs. Receptors originate from a woman aged 40 to 50 in good health and CMV-seropositive.

This clone was seen only a few times. The chain is built from TRBV6-4 and TRBJ1-1; unclear D gene. With 4 bases removed from V and 1 base from J, the gap between germline ends came to 7 bases. The CDR3 is made up of 13 amino acids. In germline, CDR1 is MRHNA, CDR2 SNTAGT. In DNA form, the CDR3 reads TGTGCCAGCAGTGTGTCCAGGAACACTGAAGCTTTCTTT. It specifies CASSVSRNTEAFF.

The V gene is TRBV6-5, the J gene TRBJ2-5; 8 positions agree with TRBD2. CDR1 is MNHEY and CDR2 is SVGAGI in the germline V gene. V shed 0 bases, J shed 1 base, and the junction held 4 bases outside the gene matches. The CDR3 has 16 amino acids. CDR3 residues: CASSYSGRGAQETQYF. In nucleotides, the CDR3 is TGTGCCAGCAGTTACTCTGGGCGGGGGGCCCAAGAGACCCAGTACTTC.

The gene calls are TRBV14 and TRBJ1-2; D ambiguous. V was pared by 0 bases and J by 6 bases, with 11 bases between. Germline CDR1 is SGHDN and CDR2 is FVKESK. CDR3 length: 14 amino acids. CDR3 nucleotides: TGTGCCAGCAGCCAAGACGTTCGCGTCAATGGCTACACCTTC. It encodes CASSQDVRVNGYTF.

This chain links TRBV10-3 with TRBJ1-5, with D possibly TRBD1 on 6 matching bases. Germline V gene data show CDR1 as ENHRY and CDR2 as SYGVKD. V shed 2 bases and J shed 2 bases, with 13 bases lying between them. The CDR3 loop spans 16 amino acids. CDR3 region: CAISEEVHRGNQPQHF. CDR3 in DNA: TGTGCCATCAGTGAGGAAGTCCACAGGGGCAATCAGCCCCAGCATTTT.

This chain uses TRBV4-1 with TRBJ1-4; D unresolved. V shed 0 bases and J shed 7 bases, with 12 bases lying between them. Germline V lookup: CDR1 MGHRA, CDR2 YSYEKL. The CDR3 totals 15 residues. Written as DNA, the CDR3 is TGCGCCAGCAGCCAAGATTCAAGCGGGGTTGAAAAACTGTTTTTT. Translating it yields CASSQDSSGVEKLFF.

This rearrangement joins TRBV2 to TRBJ2-5, with 7 bases identical to TRBD1. Per the germline V gene, CDR1 is SNHLY and CDR2 is FYNNEI. Unmatched junction bases numbered 6, after V lost 9 bases and J lost 5 bases. The CDR3 contains 12 residues. The CDR3 reads CASNRGGETQYF. Written as DNA, the CDR3 is TGTGCCAGTAACAGGGGTGGTGAGACCCAGTACTTC.

The CDR3 spells CASNPRTDLRVTQYF. Here the CDR3 DNA reads TGTGCCAGCAACCCCCGGACAGATTTGCGTGTGACCCAGTACTTC. J is TRBJ2-5 and V is TRBV2; perhaps TRBD1 as D (6 bases). The germline V gene has CDR1 SNHLY and CDR2 FYNNEI. The CDR3 covers 15 residues. V lost 7 bases, J lost 7 bases, and 22 bases lay in between.

The chain combines TRBV15 with TRBJ2-5; 9 positions agree with TRBD1. The CDR3 covers 16 residues. V lost 0 bases to trimming and J lost 4 bases; unmatched junction nucleotides: 6. Looked up from germline, CDR1 is LNHNV and CDR2 is YYDKDF (reference sequence). CDR3 amino acids: CATSRDRGQGRETQYF. CDR3 DNA sequence: TGTGCCACCAGCAGAGACCGGGGACAGGGTCGAGAGACCCAGTACTTC.

This rearrangement joins TRBV5-1 to TRBJ2-1; the D gene is possibly TRBD1 (5 bases). Deletions cut 1 base from V and 6 bases from J, with 8 bases between. CDR1 is SGHRS, CDR2 YFSETQ, per germline. The CDR3 spans 13 residues. The CDR3 DNA sequence: TGCGCCAGCAGCTTGTGGGGCACCAATGAGCAGTTCTTC. Translation: CASSLWGTNEQFF.

V gene TRBV11-3 combines with J gene TRBJ1-3; D is unresolved. CDR1 is SGHNT and CDR2 is YENEEA in the germline V gene. Trimming took 3 bases from V and 8 from J, leaving 11 bases between them. This CDR3 region has 13 residues. CDR3 region: CASSFRVADTIYF. CDR3 nucleotide sequence: TGTGCCAGCAGCTTTCGGGTTGCGGACACCATATATTTT.

Here the CDR3 reads CASNLQGYTEAFF. The CDR3 region has the DNA TGTGCCAGCAACCTACAGGGGTACACTGAAGCTTTCTTT. This chain connects TRBV2 to TRBJ1-1; 7 bases align to TRBD1. CDR3 length equals 13 residues. Trimming at V came to 7 bases and at J to 3 bases, leaving 5 bases not matched to a gene. Germline V gene sequence: CDR1 SNHLY, CDR2 FYNNEI.

This clone was observed a handful of times. The chain employs TRBV21-1 and TRBJ2-7; the table names TRBD1, a call not compared with the DNA. TRBV21-1 is flagged as a pseudogene. CDR3 length: 15 amino acids. The CDR3 DNA is TGTGCCAGCAGCCCAGGGTCAGGGTCCCCCTACGAGCAGTACTTC. It is translated as CASSPGSGSPYEQYF.

This clone was detected only once. This chain links TRBV5-4 with TRBJ2-5, with a weak D call TRBD2 (7 bases). Germline CDR1 and CDR2: SGHNT and YYREEE (reference sequence). CDR3 size: 15 residues. Trimming shortened V by 3 bases and J by 5 bases, and 17 bases separated the two germline ends. This CDR3 is CASSSYPGGAETQYF. In DNA, the CDR3 is TGTGCCAGCAGCTCCTACCCGGGGGGCGCCGAGACCCAGTACTTC.

The sample holds a few counts of this clone. V and J are TRBV7-9 and TRBJ2-5; the match to TRBD1 covers 7 bases. The CDR3 has 13 residues. Per germline, CDR1 SEHNR and CDR2 FQNEAQ (reference sequence). Losses at the gene ends were 5 bases for V and 5 bases for J; bases not matched to a gene: 5. The CDR3 sequence: CASSVSGGETQYF. CDR3 DNA sequence: TGTGCCAGCAGCGTTTCAGGGGGTGAGACCCAGTACTTC.

The V gene is TRBV5-1, the J gene TRBJ1-6, with a tentative D call TRBD1 (6 bases). There are 15 residues in the CDR3. Trimming removed 0 bases from V and 7 bases from J, with 11 bases in between. The V gene's germline CDR1 is SGHRS and CDR2 YFSETQ. In DNA, the CDR3 is TGCGCCAGCAGCTTGGAGGACAGTGGGAATTCACCCCTCCACTTT. Its protein product is CASSLEDSGNSPLHF.

The chain employs TRBV7-6 and TRBJ1-2; D remains ambiguous. Trimming took off 5 bases at V and 2 bases at J, with 15 bases between the two ends. This CDR3 is 15 amino acids long. Germline CDR1 and CDR2: SGHVS and FNYEAQ. CDR3 region: CASSEESPWNYGYTF. Here the CDR3 DNA reads TGTGCCAGCAGCGAGGAAAGCCCTTGGAACTATGGCTACACCTTC.

The rearrangement joins TRBV5-1 to TRBJ2-1, with D possibly TRBD1 on 5 matching bases. Trimming took 0 bases from V and 0 from J, leaving 10 bases between them. This CDR3 has 16 residues. Looked up from germline, CDR1 is SGHRS and CDR2 is YFSETQ. The CDR3 reads CASSLGGSHSYNEQFF. The CDR3 coding sequence is TGCGCCAGCAGCTTGGGGGGCAGCCACTCCTACAATGAGCAGTTCTTC.

This chain links TRBV29-1 with TRBJ2-7, with TRBD1 matching 9 bases. V lost 4 bases and J lost 5; bases outside the gene matches: 6. The CDR3 runs to 13 residues. Looked up from germline, CDR1 is SQVTM and CDR2 is ANQGSEA. CDR3 nucleotide sequence: TGCAGCGTTGGTACAGGGGGCTTCAACGAGCAGTACTTC. Protein: CSVGTGGFNEQYF.

J is TRBJ2-1 and V is TRBV5-1; 14 bases agree with TRBD2. V was pared by 4 bases and J by 0 bases, with 3 bases of the junction left unmatched. CDR3 length: 17 residues. CDR1 and CDR2 from the germline V gene are SGHRS and YFSETQ. For the CDR3, the DNA is TGCGCCAGCAGCGTGACTAGCGGGGGGGGCTCCTACAATGAGCAGTTCTTC. Protein sequence: CASSVTSGGGSYNEQFF.

The chain employs TRBV4-2 and TRBJ1-6, with D unclear. Germline V gives CDR1 LGHNA, CDR2 YNFKEQ. V lost 0 bases, J lost 4 bases, and 7 bases lay in between. The CDR3 loop spans 15 amino acids. DNA of the CDR3: TGTGCCAGCAGCCAAGAGACGGGGTATAATTCACCCCTCCACTTT. Its translation: CASSQETGYNSPLHF.

V gene TRBV5-6 combines with J gene TRBJ1-4; TRBD1 matches at 7 bases. From germline, CDR1 is SGHDT and CDR2 YYEEEE. This CDR3 region has 13 residues. V lost 5 bases to trimming and J lost 7 bases; unmatched junction nucleotides: 5. The chain's CDR3 is CASSPTGVEKLFF. The CDR3 bases are TGTGCCAGCAGTCCCACAGGGGTTGAAAAACTGTTTTTT.

The V and J genes are TRBV14 and TRBJ1-1, with a weak D call TRBD1 (5 bases). V was shortened by 0 bases and J by 7 bases, with 15 bases between the two germline ends. Germline CDR1 reads SGHDN; CDR2 reads FVKESK. The CDR3 has 15 residues. The chain's CDR3 is CASSQDWGAPGEAFF. In DNA form, the CDR3 reads TGTGCCAGCAGCCAAGATTGGGGCGCCCCGGGTGAAGCTTTCTTT.